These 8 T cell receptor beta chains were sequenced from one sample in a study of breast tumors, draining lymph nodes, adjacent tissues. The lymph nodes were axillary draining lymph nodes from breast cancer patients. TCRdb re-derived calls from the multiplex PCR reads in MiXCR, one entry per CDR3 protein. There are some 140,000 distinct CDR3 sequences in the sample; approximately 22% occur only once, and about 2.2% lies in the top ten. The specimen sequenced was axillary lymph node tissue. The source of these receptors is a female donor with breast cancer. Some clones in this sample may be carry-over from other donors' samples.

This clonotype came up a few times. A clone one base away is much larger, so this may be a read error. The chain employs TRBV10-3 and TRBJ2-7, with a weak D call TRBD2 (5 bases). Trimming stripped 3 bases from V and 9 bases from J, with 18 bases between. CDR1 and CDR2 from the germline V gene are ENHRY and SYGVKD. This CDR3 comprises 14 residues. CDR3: CAISDLAGPPGQYF. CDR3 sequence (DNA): TGTGCCATCAGTGATTTGGCGGGCCCGCCTGGGCAGTACTTC.

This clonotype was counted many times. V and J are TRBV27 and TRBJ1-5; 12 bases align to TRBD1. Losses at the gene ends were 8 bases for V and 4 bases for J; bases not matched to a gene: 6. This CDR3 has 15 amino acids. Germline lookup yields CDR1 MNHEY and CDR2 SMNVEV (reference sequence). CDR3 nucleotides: TGTGCCAGCGGGGACAGGGGGCGGCCAAATCAGCCCCAGCATTTT. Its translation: CASGDRGRPNQPQHF.

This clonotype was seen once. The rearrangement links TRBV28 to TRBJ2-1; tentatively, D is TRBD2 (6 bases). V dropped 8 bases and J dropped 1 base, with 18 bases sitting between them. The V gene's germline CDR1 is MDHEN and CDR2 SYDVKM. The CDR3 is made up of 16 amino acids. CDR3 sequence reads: CASRPSEMISYNEQFF. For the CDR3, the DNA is TGTGCCAGCCGTCCTAGCGAGATGATTTCCTACAATGAGCAGTTCTTC.

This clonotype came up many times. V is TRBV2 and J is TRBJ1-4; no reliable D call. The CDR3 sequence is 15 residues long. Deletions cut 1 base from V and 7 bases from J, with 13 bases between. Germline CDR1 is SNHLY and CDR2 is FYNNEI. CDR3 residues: CASSEGLGAGEKLFF. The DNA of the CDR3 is TGTGCCAGCAGTGAAGGCTTGGGTGCGGGTGAAAAACTGTTTTTT.

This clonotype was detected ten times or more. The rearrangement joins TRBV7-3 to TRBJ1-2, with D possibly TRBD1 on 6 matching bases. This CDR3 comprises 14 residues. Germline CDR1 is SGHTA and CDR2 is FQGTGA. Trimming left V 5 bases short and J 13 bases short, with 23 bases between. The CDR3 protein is CASSPYRTEDRLTF. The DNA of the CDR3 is TGTGCCAGCAGCCCCTACAGGACAGAAGATAGGCTCACCTTC.

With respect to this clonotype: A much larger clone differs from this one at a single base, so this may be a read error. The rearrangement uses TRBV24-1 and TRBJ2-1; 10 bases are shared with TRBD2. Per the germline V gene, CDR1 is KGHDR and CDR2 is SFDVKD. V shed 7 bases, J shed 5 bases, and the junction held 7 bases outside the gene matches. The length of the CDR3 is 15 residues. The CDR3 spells CATRVGLACDNEQFF. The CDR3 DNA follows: TGTGCCACCAGGGTGGGACTAGCGTGTGACAATGAGCAGTTCTTC.

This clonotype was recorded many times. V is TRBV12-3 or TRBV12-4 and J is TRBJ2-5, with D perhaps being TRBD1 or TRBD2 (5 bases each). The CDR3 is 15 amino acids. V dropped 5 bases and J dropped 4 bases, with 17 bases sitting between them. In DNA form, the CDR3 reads TGTGCCAGCAGTCCGAGGACGGGGACGACAGAGACCCAGTACTTC. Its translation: CASSPRTGTTETQYF.

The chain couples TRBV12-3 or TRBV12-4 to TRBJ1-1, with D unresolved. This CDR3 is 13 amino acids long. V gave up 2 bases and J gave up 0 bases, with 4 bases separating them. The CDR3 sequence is CASSLQLNTEAFF. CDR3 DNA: TGTGCCAGCAGTTTACAGCTGAACACTGAAGCTTTCTTT.